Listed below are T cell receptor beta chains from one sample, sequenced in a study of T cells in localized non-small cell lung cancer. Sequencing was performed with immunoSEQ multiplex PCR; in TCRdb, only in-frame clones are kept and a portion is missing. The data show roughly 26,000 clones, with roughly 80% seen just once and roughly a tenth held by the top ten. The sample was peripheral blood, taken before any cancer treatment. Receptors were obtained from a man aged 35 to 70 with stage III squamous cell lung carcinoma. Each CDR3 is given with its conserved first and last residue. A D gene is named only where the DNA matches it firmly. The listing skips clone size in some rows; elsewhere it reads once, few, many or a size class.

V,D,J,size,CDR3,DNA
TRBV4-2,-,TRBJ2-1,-,CASSQRSNPYNEQFF,TGTGCCAGCAGCCAAAGGTCAAACCCCTACAATGAGCAGTTCTTC
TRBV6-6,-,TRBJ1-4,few,CASRHWMEADEKLFF,TGTGCCAGCAGACACTGGATGGAAGCAGATGAAAAACTGTTTTTT
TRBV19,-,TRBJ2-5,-,CASSPRSRGFQETQYF,TGTGCCAGTAGTCCTAGGTCCAGGGGTTTCCAAGAGACCCAGTACTTC
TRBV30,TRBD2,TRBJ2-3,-,CAWSLGLAGATDTQYF,TGTGCCTGGAGCTTAGGGTTAGCGGGGGCCACAGATACGCAGTATTTT
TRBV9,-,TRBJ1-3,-,CASSVDTGTGNTIYF,TGTGCCAGCAGCGTAGATACAGGGACTGGAAACACCATATATTTT
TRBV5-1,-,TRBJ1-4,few,CASSLAQSRNEKLFF,TGCGCCAGCAGCTTGGCTCAGAGCCGAAATGAAAAACTGTTTTTT
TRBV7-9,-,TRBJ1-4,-,CASNTAGAGYNEKLFF,TGTGCCAGCAACACAGCCGGGGCGGGGTATAATGAAAAACTGTTTTTT
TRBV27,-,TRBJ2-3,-,CASSLTSGTLAPDTDTQYF,TGTGCCAGCAGCCTTACGAGCGGGACACTCGCGCCCGACACAGATACGCAGTATTTT
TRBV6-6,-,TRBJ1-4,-,CASSLDMDEKLFF,TGTGCCAGCAGTTTAGACATGGACGAAAAACTGTTTTTT
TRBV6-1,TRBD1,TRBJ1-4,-,CASRQGATNEKLFF,TGTGCCAGCCGACAGGGGGCAACTAATGAAAAACTGTTTTTT
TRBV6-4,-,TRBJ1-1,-,CASSRQPGTEAFF,TGTGCCAGCAGCCGACAACCGGGCACTGAAGCTTTCTTT
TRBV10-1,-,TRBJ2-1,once,CASSDPTENEQFF,TGCGCCAGCAGTGATCCGACAGAGAATGAGCAGTTCTTC
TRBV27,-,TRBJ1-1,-,CASSPQGLVGTEAFF,TGTGCCAGCAGTCCACAGGGATTGGTAGGCACTGAAGCTTTCTTT
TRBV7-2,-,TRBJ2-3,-,CASSGGWGPTDTQYF,TGTGCCAGCAGCGGTGGATGGGGACCCACAGATACGCAGTATTTT
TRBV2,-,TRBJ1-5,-,CASRAPQGYSNQPQHF,TGTGCCAGCAGGGCCCCCCAGGGCTATAGCAATCAGCCCCAGCATTTT
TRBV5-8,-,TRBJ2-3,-,CASSLAPLGTDTQYF,TGTGCCAGCAGCTTGGCCCCTTTAGGGACAGATACGCAGTATTTT
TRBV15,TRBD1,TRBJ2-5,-,CATSSQGDPTQYF,TGTGCCACCAGCTCTCAGGGGGATCCGACCCAGTACTTC
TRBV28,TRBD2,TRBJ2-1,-,CASSLMSLAGVSSYNEQFF,TGTGCCAGCAGTTTAATGAGCCTAGCGGGAGTGAGCTCCTACAATGAGCAGTTCTTC
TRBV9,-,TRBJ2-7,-,CASSVSSGVRGQYF,TGTGCCAGCAGCGTATCAAGCGGAGTACGGGGGCAGTACTTC
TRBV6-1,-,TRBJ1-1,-,CASSVAEMNTEAFF,TGTGCCAGCAGTGTGGCAGAGATGAACACTGAAGCTTTCTTT
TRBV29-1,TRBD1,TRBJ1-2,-,CSVDPGGTGYTF,TGCAGCGTGGACCCAGGGGGCACTGGCTACACCTTC
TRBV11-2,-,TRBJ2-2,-,CASSLGTGELFF,TGTGCCAGCAGCTTAGGCACCGGGGAGCTGTTTTTT
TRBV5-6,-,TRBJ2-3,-,CASSLAVTRTTDTQYF,TGTGCCAGCAGCTTGGCCGTGACTAGGACAACAGATACGCAGTATTTT
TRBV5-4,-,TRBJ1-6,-,CASSLMSGMASPLHF,TGTGCCAGCAGCTTGATGTCAGGGATGGCTTCACCCCTCCACTTT
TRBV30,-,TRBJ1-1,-,CAWSAGGNTEAFF,TGTGCCTGGAGTGCGGGGGGGAACACTGAAGCTTTCTTT
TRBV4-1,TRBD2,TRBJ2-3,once,CASSRGLAGVDTQYF,TGCGCCAGCAGCCGGGGACTAGCGGGGGTAGATACGCAGTATTTT
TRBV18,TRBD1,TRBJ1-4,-,CASSTGSGEKLFF,TGTGCCAGCTCGACAGGGTCTGGCGAAAAACTGTTTTTT
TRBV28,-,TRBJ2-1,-,CASRTSGITSYNEQFF,TGTGCCAGCAGAACCTCCGGGATCACCTCCTACAATGAGCAGTTCTTC
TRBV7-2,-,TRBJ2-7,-,CASSYEGEQYF,TGTGCCAGCAGCTATGAGGGCGAGCAGTACTTC
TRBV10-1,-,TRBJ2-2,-,CASSEGGELFF,TGCGCCAGCAGTGAAGGGGGGGAGCTGTTTTTT